The 9 T cell receptor beta chains below all came from one sample that was sequenced in a study of T cells of healthy individuals (dated by TCRdb to the late 2010s). Library prep was done by 5' RACE. The sequencing machine was an Illumina MiSeq. TCRdb reprocessed the public reads (quality trimming at Q25 with fastp, clone calling with MiXCR) and kept in-frame beta chains. Entries are consolidated by CDR3 protein sequence, retaining the most common genes and DNA. Present in this sample are 60,000 to 75,000 distinct CDR3 sequences, about 16% of which were seen just once. Jointly, the top ten make up approximately 4.6% of the sample. The receptors here all came from a human donor in good health.

The chain recombines TRBV5-1 with TRBJ2-1, with TRBD1 identical over 9 bases. Germline CDR1 SGHRS, CDR2 YFSETQ. V was clipped by 1 base and J by 9 bases; unmatched bases: 8. The CDR3 contains 15 residues. DNA for the CDR3: TGCGCCAGCAGCTTGCTGACAGGGGGTACCCGTGAGCAGTTCTTC. Protein product: CASSLLTGGTREQFF.

This clonotype was found many times. This chain links TRBV11-3 with TRBJ1-1, with 10 bases that match TRBD1. CDR3 length: 16 residues. With V trimmed by 5 bases and J by 2 bases, 8 bases remained unmatched. The germline gives CDR1 SGHNT, CDR2 YENEEA. The CDR3 DNA reads as TGTGCCAGCAGCCCCGGGACAGGGGCTAGCAACACTGAAGCTTTCTTT. This gives the protein CASSPGTGASNTEAFF.

There are many counts of this clonotype. This chain connects TRBV20-1 to TRBJ2-3; 7 nucleotides line up with TRBD2. CDR3 length: 14 amino acids. With 0 bases clipped from V and 2 bases from J, the junction kept 2 bases outside the gene matches. The germline V gene encodes CDR1 DFQATT and CDR2 SNEGSKA (reference sequence). The chain's CDR3 is CSARDGTNTDTQYF. CDR3 DNA sequence: TGCAGTGCTAGAGATGGGACTAACACAGATACGCAGTATTTT.

The chain joins TRBV12-3 or TRBV12-4 to TRBJ2-1; D is perhaps TRBD2 (6 bases). This CDR3 is built from 14 residues. V was cut by 6 bases and J by 0 bases, with 9 bases left in between. CDR3 residues: CASSGGSSYNEQFF. CDR3 nucleotides: TGTGCCAGCAGCGGGGGTAGCTCCTACAATGAGCAGTTCTTC.

Concerning this clonotype itself: Possible read error: a much larger clone is one base away. In DNA form, the CDR3 reads TGTGCCATCTTAGGGGACGGCTCCTACGAGCAGAACTTC. This sequence encodes CAILGDGSYEQNF. The rearrangement uses TRBV28 and TRBJ2-7; D may be TRBD1 or TRBD2 (5 bases each). Germline CDR1 MDHEN, CDR2 SYDVKM. The CDR3 loop spans 13 amino acids.

This chain uses TRBV27 with TRBJ1-5; no clear D. From germline, CDR1 is MNHEY and CDR2 SMNVEV (reference sequence). V gave up 5 bases and J gave up 0 bases, with 8 bases separating them. The CDR3 covers 14 residues. The CDR3 DNA is TGTGCCAGCAGTGTAAGTTATAGCAATCAGCCCCAGCATTTT. Translated: CASSVSYSNQPQHF.

This clonotype occurred a few times. This sequence joins TRBV6-5 and TRBJ2-2; D is perhaps TRBD1 (6 bases). Germline CDR1 and CDR2: MNHEY and SVGAGI. V lost 7 bases and J 8 bases, leaving 11 bases between the germline ends. CDR3 length: 12 residues. In DNA form, the CDR3 reads TGTGCCAGCAATCCACAGGGAGGGGAGCTGTTTTTT. This translates into CASNPQGGELFF.

This clonotype was detected ten times or more. V is TRBV13 and J is TRBJ1-5; D is uncertain. Between the trimmed V and J ends, which lost 3 bases and 0 bases, there was a span of 9 bases. CDR1 and CDR2 (germline): PRHDT, FYEKMQ (reference sequence). CDR3 length: 15 amino acids. The CDR3 bases are TGTGCCAGCAGCTTGAAAGGTTATAGCAATCAGCCCCAGCATTTT. This sequence encodes CASSLKGYSNQPQHF. Together with reference TRBV13 and TRBJ1-5, the CDR3 gives the full variable domain: AAGVIQSPRHLIKEKRETATLKCYPIPRHDTVYWYQQGPGQDPQFLISFYEKMQSDKGSIPDRFSAQQFSDYHSELNMSSLELGDSALYFCASSLKGYSNQPQHFGDGTRLSIL.

This rearrangement joins TRBV6-2 or TRBV6-3 to TRBJ1-1; possibly TRBD1 for D (5 bases). The CDR3 consists of 15 residues. Germline CDR1 and CDR2: MNHEY and SVGEGT. V dropped 1 base and J dropped 4 bases, with 13 bases sitting between them. CDR3 sequence reads: CASSYWTPQGTEAFF. In DNA form, the CDR3 reads TGTGCCAGCAGTTACTGGACACCTCAGGGCACTGAAGCTTTCTTT.